These 31 T cell receptor beta chains originate from one sample sequenced in a study of early T cells in non-severe SARS-CoV-2 infection. From the 5' RACE reads, TCRdb called clonotypes with MiXCR, one entry per CDR3 protein. The sample comprises 70,000 or so distinct CDR3 sequences, around 9.1% of which are singletons, and under 10% rests with the top ten. The sample was whole blood, taken at baseline. These receptors originate from an adult who was a healthcare worker with PCR-confirmed SARS-CoV-2 infection or an uninfected control (not recorded which).

The chain has TRBV4-3 and TRBJ2-2, with D hard to call. Germline CDR1 and CDR2: LGHNA and YSLEER. The V end was cut by 3 bases, the J end by 8 bases, with 10 bases between. The CDR3 extends over 13 amino acids. The CDR3 DNA follows: TGCGCCAGCAGCCAGTCCTCTTGGGGGGAGCTGTTTTTT. Translation gives CASSQSSWGELFF.

This clonotype was recorded at least ten times. Here the CDR3 reads CAWSATAYGYTF. The DNA for the CDR3 is TGTGCCTGGAGTGCTACGGCTTATGGCTACACCTTC. The gene calls are TRBV30 and TRBJ1-2; no definite D call. Germline loops: CDR1 GTSNPN, CDR2 SVGIG (reference sequence). V shed 1 base and J shed 5 bases, with 8 bases lying between them. The CDR3 runs to 12 residues.

The chain links TRBV12-3 or TRBV12-4 to TRBJ2-3; TRBD1 matches at 10 bases. Germline trimming cut 5 bases from V and 14 bases from J; bases unmatched to any gene: 16. CDR3 length: 15 amino acids. The CDR3 protein is CASSRQGASGSKWYF. CDR3 DNA: TGTGCCAGCAGTCGACAGGGGGCGTCTGGTTCAAAATGGTATTTT.

This clonotype was found a few times. The chain is built from TRBV7-3 and TRBJ1-1, with D possibly matching TRBD1 (5 bases). The CDR3 is 14 residues long. Trimming removed 4 bases at V and 3 bases at J, with 12 bases between. Germline V gene data show CDR1 as SGHTA and CDR2 as FQGTGA. This chain's CDR3 is CASSSSVGDTEAFF. The CDR3 nucleotides read TGTGCCAGCAGCTCCTCAGTGGGGGACACTGAAGCTTTCTTT.

This clonotype was seen at least ten times. CDR3: CASTSQGIVSGNTIYF. CDR3 nucleotides: TGTGCCAGCACCTCTCAGGGAATCGTATCTGGAAACACCATATATTTT. The rearrangement joins TRBV2 to TRBJ1-3; maybe TRBD1 (5 bases). Germline lookup yields CDR1 SNHLY and CDR2 FYNNEI. There are 16 residues in the CDR3. The V end was cut by 7 bases, the J end by 1 base, with 17 bases between.

Many counts were recorded for this clonotype. The chain has TRBV6-2 or TRBV6-3 and TRBJ2-2; possibly TRBD1 for D (5 bases). The V gene's germline CDR1 is MNHEY and CDR2 SVGEGT. Trimming shortened V by 4 bases and J by 5 bases, and 14 bases separated the two germline ends. The CDR3 totals 15 residues. CDR3 sequence: CASSSRGARTGELFF. DNA of the CDR3: TGTGCCAGCAGTTCAAGGGGCGCTAGGACCGGGGAGCTGTTTTTT.

The chain has TRBV7-8 and TRBJ1-4; a possible D gene is TRBD1 (6 bases). Trimming cost V 1 base and J 8 bases, with 14 bases left between them. The CDR3 length is 15 residues. Germline loops: CDR1 SGHVS, CDR2 FQNEAQ. CDR3: CASSLELGGGEKLFF. The CDR3 region has the DNA TGTGCCAGCAGCTTAGAACTGGGAGGGGGAGAAAAACTGTTTTTT.

A few counts support this clonotype. The rearrangement joins TRBV5-6 to TRBJ2-7, with unresolved D. The germline V gene encodes CDR1 SGHDT and CDR2 YYEEEE. This CDR3 has 12 amino acids. V was pared by 0 bases and J by 6 bases, with 7 bases between. The CDR3 DNA reads as TGTGCCAGCAGCTTGGTAGGGATCGAGCAGTACTTC. It is translated as CASSLVGIEQYF.

This clonotype has only a few counts. V usage is TRBV7-9 and J usage is TRBJ2-1; D is ambiguous. The CDR3 has 14 amino acids. V lost 5 bases, J lost 9 bases, and 17 bases lay in between. From germline, CDR1 is SEHNR and CDR2 FQNEAQ (reference sequence). DNA of the CDR3: TGTGCCAGCAGCACGGCCCCCAGGTCGCCTGAGCAGTTCTTC. It translates to CASSTAPRSPEQFF.

Only a few counts were recorded for this clonotype. The rearrangement joins TRBV7-2 to TRBJ2-7; unclear D gene. Trimming removed 3 bases from V and 6 bases from J, with 12 bases in between. CDR3 length: 13 residues. Germline values: CDR1 SGHTA, CDR2 FQGNSA. The CDR3 nucleotides are TGTGCCAGCAGCTTCGCAATTAGTCCCGAGCAGTACTTC. The encoded protein is CASSFAISPEQYF.

This clonotype was counted only a few times. This chain uses TRBV5-5 with TRBJ2-7; TRBD2 might be the D (5 bases). Germline values: CDR1 SGHKS, CDR2 YYEKEE (reference sequence). This CDR3 has 16 residues. Trimming shortened V by 1 base and J by 7 bases, and 21 bases separated the two germline ends. Written as DNA, the CDR3 is TGTGCCAGCAGCTTGACTTTAGGGCAGCCCCCGGGGGAGCAGTACTTC. This encodes CASSLTLGQPPGEQYF.

The chain carries TRBV30 and TRBJ1-1; weak D call: TRBD1 (5 bases). CDR3 length: 13 amino acids. The ends were cut back, 3 bases at V and 2 bases at J, with 10 bases in the middle. Germline V gives CDR1 GTSNPN, CDR2 SVGIG (reference sequence). The CDR3 region is CAWRWGLNTEAFF. CDR3 bases: TGTGCCTGGAGATGGGGGTTAAACACTGAAGCTTTCTTT.

The chain joins TRBV20-1 to TRBJ2-7; 7 bases map to TRBD2. V was pared by 3 bases and J by 8 bases, with 10 bases of the junction left unmatched. Germline assignment: CDR1 DFQATT and CDR2 SNEGSKA (reference sequence). There are 13 residues in the CDR3. The CDR3 here is CSARVSRLAKQYF. CDR3 sequence (DNA): TGCAGTGCTAGGGTTTCGCGACTAGCCAAGCAGTACTTC.

This clonotype was counted between two and nine times. The rearrangement joins TRBV7-3 to TRBJ2-5, with a weak D call TRBD2 (5 bases). The CDR3 spans 16 residues. Germline assignment: CDR1 SGHTA and CDR2 FQGTGA. The V gene lost 3 bases and the J gene lost 5 bases, with 19 bases spanning the gap. CDR3 bases: TGTGCCAGCAGCTTGAATTCGGGGTCAGTGTGGGAGACCCAGTACTTC. Its translation: CASSLNSGSVWETQYF.

The V call is TRBV27, the J call TRBJ2-3, with 7 bases aligning to TRBD2. The CDR3 sequence is 16 residues long. Trimming took 6 bases from V and 1 from J; bases not matched to a gene: 10. Germline-derived CDR1 and CDR2 are MNHEY and SMNVEV (reference sequence). The CDR3 here is CASRELGGAGTDTQYF. The CDR3 DNA is TGTGCCAGCAGGGAGCTGGGAGGGGCCGGCACAGATACGCAGTATTTT.

The chain couples TRBV5-1 to TRBJ1-1; 7 bases map to TRBD1. This CDR3 region has 18 residues. Germline V gene data show CDR1 as SGHRS and CDR2 as YFSETQ. V lost 1 base, J lost 4 bases, and 16 bases stayed unmatched. Here the CDR3 reads CASSLNAAGGGIVTEAFF. The DNA of the CDR3 is TGCGCCAGCAGCTTGAACGCCGCCGGAGGGGGCATAGTCACTGAAGCTTTCTTT.

In this sample, this clonotype turned up many times. The chain combines TRBV20-1 with TRBJ1-1; D gene unclear. The length of the CDR3 is 12 residues. V shed 5 bases and J shed 1 base, with 8 bases lying between them. CDR1 and CDR2 (germline): DFQATT, SNEGSKA (reference sequence). DNA of the CDR3: TGCAGTGCTGGAGGTAGGAACACTGAAGCTTTCTTT. This translates into CSAGGRNTEAFF.

This clonotype was picked up many times. The V and J genes are TRBV5-6 and TRBJ1-4; TRBD1 is a possible D gene (5 bases). The CDR3 sequence is 16 residues long. The V gene's germline CDR1 is SGHDT and CDR2 YYEEEE. The ends were cut back, 4 bases at V and 3 bases at J, with 16 bases in the middle. CDR3 sequence reads: CASSPGPGGSNEKLFF. The CDR3, as DNA: TGTGCCAGCAGCCCGGGACCTGGCGGTTCTAATGAAAAACTGTTTTTT.

This clonotype was counted only a few times. This chain links TRBV10-1 with TRBJ2-1; unclear D gene. The CDR3 sequence is 13 residues long. Trimming took 3 bases from V and 9 from J, leaving 12 bases between them. CDR1 and CDR2 (germline): WNHNN, SYGVQD (reference sequence). The CDR3 nucleotides read TGCGCCAGCAGTGACCCTGGAAGGTCTGAGCAGTTCTTC. Translation: CASSDPGRSEQFF.

By sample fraction, this clonotype is medium-sized. The chain joins TRBV5-1 to TRBJ1-1; D perhaps matches TRBD1 (5 bases). Germline-derived CDR1 and CDR2 are SGHRS and YFSETQ. This CDR3 region has 12 residues. V was trimmed by 0 bases and J by 5 bases, leaving 5 bases between them. Here the CDR3 reads CASSLEGTEAFF. Here the CDR3 DNA reads TGCGCCAGCAGCTTGGAGGGGACTGAAGCTTTCTTT.

This clonotype was observed many times. V usage is TRBV27 and J usage is TRBJ1-2; TRBD1 might be the D (5 bases). Germline V gene lookup returns CDR1 MNHEY and CDR2 SMNVEV (reference sequence). CDR3 size: 13 residues. The V and J ends lost 6 bases and 3 bases respectively, with 11 bases between them. The CDR3, as DNA: TGTGCCAGCAGCCCGGGGGGTGACTATGGCTACACCTTC. Amino acids: CASSPGGDYGYTF.

This clonotype came up a few times. This sequence joins TRBV7-2 and TRBJ2-3, with unresolved D. The V end lost 5 bases, the J end lost 4 bases, and 16 bases lay between the germline ends. CDR1 is SGHTA, CDR2 FQGNSA, per germline. The CDR3 totals 15 residues. The CDR3 loop is CASSPPAGPADTQYF. CDR3 nucleotides: TGTGCCAGCAGCCCACCAGCAGGCCCGGCAGATACGCAGTATTTT.

J is TRBJ2-7 and V is TRBV7-2; TRBD2 is a possible D gene (6 bases). This CDR3 contains 13 residues. Germline V gene data show CDR1 as SGHTA and CDR2 as FQGNSA. Trimming removed 3 bases at V and 6 bases at J, with 12 bases between. CDR3 sequence: CASSFTSPSEQYF. For the CDR3, the DNA is TGTGCCAGCAGCTTTACTAGCCCCAGCGAGCAGTACTTC.

This clonotype was counted at least ten times. This rearrangement joins TRBV7-9 to TRBJ2-2, with TRBD1 matching 7 bases. The CDR3 loop spans 17 amino acids. Germline V gene lookup returns CDR1 SEHNR and CDR2 FQNEAQ (reference sequence). With 7 bases clipped from V and 7 bases from J, the junction kept 18 bases outside the gene matches. CDR3 in amino acids: CASTPPQRQGLSGELFF. CDR3 sequence (DNA): TGTGCCAGCACCCCCCCTCAAAGACAGGGCCTCAGCGGGGAGCTGTTTTTT. Filled out from reference TRBV7-9 and TRBJ2-2, the complete variable domain reads DTGVSQNPRHKITKRGQNVTFRCDPISEHNRLYWYRQTLGQGPEFLTYFQNEAQLEKSRLLSDRFSAERPKGSFSTLEIQRTEQGDSAMYLCASTPPQRQGLSGELFFGEGSRLTVL.

There are a few counts of this clonotype. The chain recombines TRBV3-1 with TRBJ2-7, with 9 bases that match TRBD1. The CDR3 sequence is 13 residues long. Germline V gives CDR1 LGHDT, CDR2 YNNKEL (reference sequence). V shed 2 bases, J shed 6 bases, and the junction held 2 bases outside the gene matches. The chain's CDR3 is CASSQQGQGEQYF. CDR3 coding DNA: TGTGCCAGCAGCCAACAGGGACAGGGCGAGCAGTACTTC.

This clonotype occurred many times. The genes are TRBV7-9 and TRBJ1-1; weak D call: TRBD1 (5 bases). Germline-derived CDR1 and CDR2 are SEHNR and FQNEAQ (reference sequence). The CDR3 contains 15 residues. Trimming removed 1 base from V and 7 bases from J, with 16 bases in between. The CDR3 is CASSLVRPQVDEAFF. The CDR3 nucleotides are TGTGCCAGCAGCTTAGTTCGGCCACAGGTAGATGAAGCTTTCTTT. Full variable domain (remainder filled in from reference TRBV7-9 and TRBJ1-1): DTGVSQNPRHKITKRGQNVTFRCDPISEHNRLYWYRQTLGQGPEFLTYFQNEAQLEKSRLLSDRFSAERPKGSFSTLEIQRTEQGDSAMYLCASSLVRPQVDEAFFGQGTRLTVV.

This clonotype was counted between two and nine times. The chain links TRBV4-1 to TRBJ2-3; TRBD2 matches at 8 bases. This CDR3 region has 15 residues. In germline, CDR1 is MGHRA, CDR2 YSYEKL. The J segment lost 2 bases and the V segment lost 2 bases, leaving 3 bases of the junction unmatched. The CDR3 protein is CASSQLGLDTDTQYF. CDR3 nucleotide sequence: TGCGCCAGCAGCCAACTGGGACTAGACACAGATACGCAGTATTTT.

At least ten counts were recorded for this clonotype. J is TRBJ1-1 and V is TRBV2; D not certain. Germline assignment: CDR1 SNHLY and CDR2 FYNNEI. V shed 4 bases and J shed 1 base, with 4 bases lying between them. The CDR3 contains 12 residues. The CDR3 region is CASSVGNTEAFF. The CDR3 coding sequence is TGTGCCAGCAGTGTTGGGAACACTGAAGCTTTCTTT. The variable domain in full, completed from reference TRBV2 and TRBJ1-1, reads EPEVTQTPSHQVTQMGQEVILRCVPISNHLYFYWYRQILGQKVEFLVSFYNNEISEKSEIFDDQFSVERPDGSNFTLKIRSTKLEDSAMYFCASSVGNTEAFFGQGTRLTVV.

By its share, this clonotype is medium-sized. V is TRBV4-1 and J is TRBJ2-3, with D perhaps TRBD2 (5 bases). Germline V gene sequence: CDR1 MGHRA, CDR2 YSYEKL. The V end was cut by 0 bases, the J end by 9 bases, with 16 bases between. The CDR3 spans 15 residues. CDR3 amino acids: CASSQDPAELGTQYF. For the CDR3, the DNA is TGCGCCAGCAGCCAAGACCCAGCGGAACTTGGGACGCAGTATTTT.

V gene TRBV7-9 combines with J gene TRBJ1-1; 8 nucleotides agree with TRBD1. CDR1 and CDR2 from the germline V gene are SEHNR and FQNEAQ (reference sequence). The CDR3 has 16 residues. Trimming cost V 6 bases and J 1 base; bases outside gene matches: 10. CDR3: CASSPAPGGTNTEAFF. The CDR3 DNA sequence: TGTGCCAGCAGTCCAGCTCCAGGGGGCACGAACACTGAAGCTTTCTTT. The full variable domain, its missing parts supplied by reference TRBV7-9 and TRBJ1-1, is DTGVSQNPRHKITKRGQNVTFRCDPISEHNRLYWYRQTLGQGPEFLTYFQNEAQLEKSRLLSDRFSAERPKGSFSTLEIQRTEQGDSAMYLCASSPAPGGTNTEAFFGQGTRLTVV.

This chain joins TRBV20-1 and TRBJ1-5; maybe TRBD1 (5 bases). CDR3 size: 14 residues. CDR1 is DFQATT, CDR2 SNEGSKA, per germline (reference sequence). Deletions cut 6 bases from V and 4 bases from J, with 16 bases between. The CDR3 spells CSAQGRSLNQPQHF. The CDR3 DNA follows: TGCAGTGCCCAGGGCCGGAGTTTAAATCAGCCCCAGCATTTT.